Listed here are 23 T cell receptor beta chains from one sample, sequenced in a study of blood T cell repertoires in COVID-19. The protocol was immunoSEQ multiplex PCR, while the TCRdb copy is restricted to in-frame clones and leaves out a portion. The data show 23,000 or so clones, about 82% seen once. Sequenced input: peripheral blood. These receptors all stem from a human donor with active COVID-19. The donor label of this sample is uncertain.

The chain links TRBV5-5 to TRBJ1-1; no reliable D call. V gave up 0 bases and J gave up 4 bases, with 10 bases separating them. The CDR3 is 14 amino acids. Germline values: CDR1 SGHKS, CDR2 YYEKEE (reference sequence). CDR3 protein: CASSLVAGSTEAFF. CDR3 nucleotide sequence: TGTGCCAGCAGCTTGGTGGCCGGGAGCACTGAAGCTTTCTTT.

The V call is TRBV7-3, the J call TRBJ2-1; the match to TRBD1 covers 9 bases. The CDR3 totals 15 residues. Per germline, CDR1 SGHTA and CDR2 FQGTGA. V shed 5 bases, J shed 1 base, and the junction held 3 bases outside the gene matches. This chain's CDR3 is CASSTGQGSYNEQFF. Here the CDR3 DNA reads TGTGCCAGCAGCACCGGACAGGGGTCCTACAATGAGCAGTTCTTC.

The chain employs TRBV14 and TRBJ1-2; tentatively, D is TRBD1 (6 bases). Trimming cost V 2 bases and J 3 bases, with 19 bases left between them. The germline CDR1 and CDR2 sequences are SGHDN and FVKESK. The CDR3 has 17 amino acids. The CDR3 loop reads CASSQSKRGYRHYGYTF. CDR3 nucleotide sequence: TGTGCCAGCAGCCAATCAAAAAGGGGGTATCGGCACTATGGCTACACCTTC.

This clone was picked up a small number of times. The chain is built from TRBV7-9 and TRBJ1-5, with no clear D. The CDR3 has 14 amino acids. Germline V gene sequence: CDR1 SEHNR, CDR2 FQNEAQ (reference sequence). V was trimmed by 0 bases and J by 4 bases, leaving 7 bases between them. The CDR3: CASSLAGVNQPQHF. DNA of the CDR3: TGTGCCAGCAGCTTAGCCGGTGTTAATCAGCCCCAGCATTTT. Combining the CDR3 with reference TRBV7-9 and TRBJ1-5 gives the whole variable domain DTGVSQNPRHKITKRGQNVTFRCDPISEHNRLYWYRQTLGQGPEFLTYFQNEAQLEKSRLLSDRFSAERPKGSFSTLEIQRTEQGDSAMYLCASSLAGVNQPQHFGDGTRLSIL.

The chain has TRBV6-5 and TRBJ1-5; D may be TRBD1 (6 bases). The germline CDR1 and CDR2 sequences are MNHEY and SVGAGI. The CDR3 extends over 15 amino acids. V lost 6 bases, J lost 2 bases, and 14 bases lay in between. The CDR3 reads CASSLTGKGNQPQHF. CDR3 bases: TGTGCCAGCAGCCTCACAGGGAAGGGCAATCAGCCCCAGCATTTT.

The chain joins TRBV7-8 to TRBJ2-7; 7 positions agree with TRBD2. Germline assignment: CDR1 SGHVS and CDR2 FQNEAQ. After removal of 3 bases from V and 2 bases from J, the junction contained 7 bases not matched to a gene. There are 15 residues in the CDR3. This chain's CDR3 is CASSFRREGTYEQYF. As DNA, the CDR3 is TGTGCCAGCAGCTTCCGCAGGGAGGGGACCTACGAGCAGTACTTC.

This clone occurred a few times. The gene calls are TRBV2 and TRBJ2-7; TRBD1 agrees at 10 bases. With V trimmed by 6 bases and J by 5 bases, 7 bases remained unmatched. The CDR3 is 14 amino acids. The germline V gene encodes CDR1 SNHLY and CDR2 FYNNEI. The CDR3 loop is CASRAGQGNDEQYF. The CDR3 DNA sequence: TGTGCCAGCAGGGCGGGACAGGGGAACGACGAGCAGTACTTC.

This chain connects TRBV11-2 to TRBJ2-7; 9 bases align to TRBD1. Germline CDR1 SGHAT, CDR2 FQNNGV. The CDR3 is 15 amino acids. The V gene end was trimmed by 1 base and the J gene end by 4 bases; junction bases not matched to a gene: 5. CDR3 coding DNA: TGTGCCAGCAGCTTAGTGACAGGGGGAGGTTACGAGCAGTACTTC. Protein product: CASSLVTGGGYEQYF.

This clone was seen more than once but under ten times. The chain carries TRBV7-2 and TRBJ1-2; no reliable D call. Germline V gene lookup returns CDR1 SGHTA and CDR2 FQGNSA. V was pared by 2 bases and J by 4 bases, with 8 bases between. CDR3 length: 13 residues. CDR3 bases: TGTGCCAGCAGCTTATCAACTTCCTATGGCTACACCTTC. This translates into CASSLSTSYGYTF.

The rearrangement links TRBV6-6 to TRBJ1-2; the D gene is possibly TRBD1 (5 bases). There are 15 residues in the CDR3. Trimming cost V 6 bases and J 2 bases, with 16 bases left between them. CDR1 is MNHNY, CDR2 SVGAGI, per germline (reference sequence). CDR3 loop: CASSKDRDLNYGYTF. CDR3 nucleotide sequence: TGTGCCAGCAGCAAAGACCGGGACTTAAACTATGGCTACACCTTC.

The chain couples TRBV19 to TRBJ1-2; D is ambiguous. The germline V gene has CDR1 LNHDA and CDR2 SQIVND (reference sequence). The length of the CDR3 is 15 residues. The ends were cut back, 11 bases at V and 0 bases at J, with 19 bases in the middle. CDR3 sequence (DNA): TGTGCCGCTAGTGGCCGTTTTGCAGCTAACTATGGCTACACCTTC. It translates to CAASGRFAANYGYTF.

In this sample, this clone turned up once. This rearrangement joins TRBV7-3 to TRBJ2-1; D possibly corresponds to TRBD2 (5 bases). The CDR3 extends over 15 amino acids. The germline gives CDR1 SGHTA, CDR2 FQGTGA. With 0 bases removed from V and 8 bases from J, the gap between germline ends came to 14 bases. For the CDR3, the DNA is TGTGCCAGCAGCTTAACGGGTCTAGCACGCGATGAGCAGTTCTTC. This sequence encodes CASSLTGLARDEQFF.

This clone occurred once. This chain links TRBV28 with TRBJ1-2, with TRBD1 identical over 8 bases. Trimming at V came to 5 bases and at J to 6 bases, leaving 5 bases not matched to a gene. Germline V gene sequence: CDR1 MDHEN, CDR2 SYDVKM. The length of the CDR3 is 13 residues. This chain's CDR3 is CASSAGGGDGYTF. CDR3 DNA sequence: TGTGCCAGCAGTGCAGGGGGCGGCGATGGCTACACCTTC.

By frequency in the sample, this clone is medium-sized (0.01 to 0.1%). Here the CDR3 DNA reads TGTGCCAGCAGTTACGGTCAGGGCCTCTACGAGCAGTACTTC. It yields the protein CASSYGQGLYEQYF. V is TRBV6-5 and J is TRBJ2-7; a weak D match, TRBD1 (5 bases). V lost 2 bases and J 3 bases, leaving 11 bases between the germline ends. The CDR3 length is 14 residues. CDR1 is MNHEY, CDR2 SVGAGI, per germline.

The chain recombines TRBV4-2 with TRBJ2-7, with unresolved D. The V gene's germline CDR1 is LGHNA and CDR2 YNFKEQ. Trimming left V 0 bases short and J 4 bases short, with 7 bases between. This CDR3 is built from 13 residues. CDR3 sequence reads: CASSQDEAYEQYF. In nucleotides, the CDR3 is TGTGCCAGCAGCCAAGATGAGGCGTACGAGCAGTACTTC.

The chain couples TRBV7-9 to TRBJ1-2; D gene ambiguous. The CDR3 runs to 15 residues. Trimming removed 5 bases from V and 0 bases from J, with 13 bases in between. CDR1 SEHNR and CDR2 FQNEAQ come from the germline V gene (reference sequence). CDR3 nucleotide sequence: TGTGCCAGCAGCCCCGCGTCTCGGGCTAACTATGGCTACACCTTC. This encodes CASSPASRANYGYTF.

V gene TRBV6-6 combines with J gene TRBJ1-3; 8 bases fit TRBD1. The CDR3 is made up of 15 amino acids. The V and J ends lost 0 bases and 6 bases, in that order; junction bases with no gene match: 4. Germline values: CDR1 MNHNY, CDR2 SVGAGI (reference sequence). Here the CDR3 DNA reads TGTGCCAGCAGTTACTCGAGGACAGGGTTAAACACCATATATTTT. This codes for CASSYSRTGLNTIYF.

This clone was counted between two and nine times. The CDR3 nucleotides are TGTGCCAGCAGTCAAGGACAGTATGGCTACACCTTC. Protein product: CASSQGQYGYTF. The chain carries TRBV28 and TRBJ1-2; D might be TRBD1 (6 bases). This CDR3 has 12 amino acids. Germline CDR1 and CDR2: MDHEN and SYDVKM. V lost 5 bases and J lost 5, with 9 bases in between.

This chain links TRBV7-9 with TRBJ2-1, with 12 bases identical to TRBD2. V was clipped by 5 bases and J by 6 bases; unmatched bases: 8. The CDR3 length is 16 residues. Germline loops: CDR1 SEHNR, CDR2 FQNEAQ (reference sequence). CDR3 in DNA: TGTGCCAGCAGCCCGACGGTGGGACTAGCGGGCAATGAGCAGTTCTTC. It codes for CASSPTVGLAGNEQFF.

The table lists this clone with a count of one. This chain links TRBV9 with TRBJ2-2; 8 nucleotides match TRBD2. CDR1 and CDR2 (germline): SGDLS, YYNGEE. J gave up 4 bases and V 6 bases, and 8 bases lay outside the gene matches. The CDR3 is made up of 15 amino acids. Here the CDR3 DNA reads TGTGCCAGCACCCGGGGGGGGACGTTCACCGGGGAGCTGTTTTTT. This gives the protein CASTRGGTFTGELFF.

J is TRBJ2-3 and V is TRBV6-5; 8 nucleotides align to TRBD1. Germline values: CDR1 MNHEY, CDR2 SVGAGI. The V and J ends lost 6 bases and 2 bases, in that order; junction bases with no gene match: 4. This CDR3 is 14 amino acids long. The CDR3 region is CASSRDRTTDTQYF. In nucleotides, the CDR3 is TGTGCCAGCAGCCGGGACAGGACCACAGATACGCAGTATTTT.

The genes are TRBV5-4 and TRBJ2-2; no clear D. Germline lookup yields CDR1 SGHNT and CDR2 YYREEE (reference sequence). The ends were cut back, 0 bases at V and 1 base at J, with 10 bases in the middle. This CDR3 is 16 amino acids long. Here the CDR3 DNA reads TGTGCCAGCAGCTTGGACCAGGCCCTGAACACCGGGGAGCTGTTTTTT. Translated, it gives CASSLDQALNTGELFF.

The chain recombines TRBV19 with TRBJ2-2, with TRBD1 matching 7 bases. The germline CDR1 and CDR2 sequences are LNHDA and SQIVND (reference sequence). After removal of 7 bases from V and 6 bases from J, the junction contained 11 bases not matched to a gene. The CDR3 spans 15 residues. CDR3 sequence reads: CASNHGNRGSGELFF. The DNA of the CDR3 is TGTGCCAGTAACCACGGAAACAGGGGATCCGGGGAGCTGTTTTTT.